A selection of T cell receptor beta chains follows, all from one sample in a study of blood T cells in healthy people across ages. Each CDR3 protein gets one entry after TCRdb re-called the 5' RACE reads with MiXCR. Here the sample spans about 720,000 distinct CDR3 sequences, approximately 21% being singletons. Sequenced sample: blood. The source is a man in his 70s in good health. CDR3s include the opening cysteine and the closing phenylalanine or tryptophan. The order of the fields is CDR3 DNA, CDR3 protein, J gene, D gene, clone size, V gene. A D gene is named only where the DNA matches it firmly. The size of a clone is reported for some rows only, either as once, few or many, or as a class for expanded clones.

TGTGCCAGCAGGCGCTTACAGGGGGTTGGTGAAAAACTGTTTTTT,CASRRLQGVGEKLFF,TRBJ1-4,TRBD1,NA,TRBV6-1
TGTGCCAGCAGCTTAGTTGGCAGGAGGACCGGGGAGCTGTTTTTT,CASSLVGRRTGELFF,TRBJ2-2,NA,few,TRBV13
TGTGCCAGCAGTGACTCGACAGGGGGTAATTCACCCCTCCACTTT,CASSDSTGGNSPLHF,TRBJ1-6,TRBD1,NA,TRBV6-4
TGTGCCAGCAAGGTAGGGACAGGGCCATCTGAGCAGTTCTTC,CASKVGTGPSEQFF,TRBJ2-1,TRBD1,NA,TRBV2
TGTGCCAGCAGCCAAGCTCCGGGACTAGCGTTAGAGACCCAGTACTTC,CASSQAPGLALETQYF,TRBJ2-5,TRBD2,few,TRBV4-2
TGTGCCAGCAGTCCCGGACAGGGAAACTCCTACAATGAGCAGTTCTTC,CASSPGQGNSYNEQFF,TRBJ2-1,TRBD1,NA,TRBV12-3/TRBV12-4
TGTGCCAGCAGCCCGACGGAAAGGTCTAGCAATCAGCCCCAGCATTTT,CASSPTERSSNQPQHF,TRBJ1-5,NA,few,TRBV7-9
TGTGCCAGCAGCCCCGGGGGTAGCGGGAACAATGAGCAGTTCTTC,CASSPGGSGNNEQFF,TRBJ2-1,TRBD2,NA,TRBV7-2
TGTGCCAGCACCGGTATCCTCAGCATGGTTACAGATACGCAGTATTTT,CASTGILSMVTDTQYF,TRBJ2-3,NA,few,TRBV12-3/TRBV12-4
TGTGCCAGCAGCTACCAGGGGGGCCAGCCCCAGCATTTT,CASSYQGGQPQHF,TRBJ1-5,TRBD1,NA,TRBV7-8
TGCGCCAGCGGACCTTTGACTAGCGGGAGCGGCAATGAGCAGTTCTTC,CASGPLTSGSGNEQFF,TRBJ2-1,TRBD2,NA,TRBV5-1
TGCAGTGCCGGGTGGGGGAACTCTGGGGCCAACGTCCTGACTTTC,CSAGWGNSGANVLTF,TRBJ2-6,NA,NA,TRBV20-1
TGCAGTGCTAGAGATGGAGGGACAGGGCAAGAGACCCAGTACTTC,CSARDGGTGQETQYF,TRBJ2-5,TRBD1,NA,TRBV20-1
TGCAGTGCTAGAGTGGGGCTAGCGGGGAGGTACCAAGAGACCCAGTACTTC,CSARVGLAGRYQETQYF,TRBJ2-5,TRBD2,NA,TRBV20-1
TGCGCCAGCGGTCAGGGGCCTGGGGTCTACGAGCAGTACTTC,CASGQGPGVYEQYF,TRBJ2-7,NA,once,TRBV5-1
TGTGCCAGCAGTTTATCGTTTAATCTTTTGCCCTCGAATTTT,CASSLSFNLLPSNF,TRBJ2-3,NA,NA,TRBV27
TGCAGCGTTCAATCGTTGGGTAGACAAGAGACCCAGTACTTC,CSVQSLGRQETQYF,TRBJ2-5,NA,few,TRBV29-1
TGTGCCAGCAGTAGGGGGTTAGGCAATCAGCCCCAGCATTTT,CASSRGLGNQPQHF,TRBJ1-5,NA,NA,TRBV12-3/TRBV12-4
TGTGCCAGCAGCACGCGCGCCCGGTCCGTGAACACTGAAGCTTTCTTT,CASSTRARSVNTEAFF,TRBJ1-1,NA,NA,TRBV7-2
TGCAGCGTTCGATTCATCGATGAGCAGTTCTTC,CSVRFIDEQFF,TRBJ2-1,NA,few,TRBV29-1
TGTGCCAGCAGCGTAGAGGCTTACACAGATACGCAGTATTTT,CASSVEAYTDTQYF,TRBJ2-3,NA,NA,TRBV9
TGTGCCAGCAGTGTTAACAGAGGCACCGGGGAGCTGTTTTTT,CASSVNRGTGELFF,TRBJ2-2,NA,few,TRBV2
TGTGCCAGCAGTTTGGGTGAGGGCATCGGAGAGACCCAGTACTTC,CASSLGEGIGETQYF,TRBJ2-5,NA,few,TRBV12-3/TRBV12-4
TGTGCCAGCAGCTTAGGACTAGAGCAACACAATGAGCAGTTCTTC,CASSLGLEQHNEQFF,TRBJ2-1,NA,NA,TRBV7-2
TGTGCCAGCAGTCCCGACAGGGGGCTCTACAATGAGCAGTTCTTC,CASSPDRGLYNEQFF,TRBJ2-1,TRBD1,few,TRBV6-5
TGTGCCAGCAGCTTGAGGAGGGCGCTTGCTAGCACAGATACGCAGTATTTT,CASSLRRALASTDTQYF,TRBJ2-3,NA,few,TRBV7-8
TGTGCCATCAGGGGACTAGCGGGAGGTTTTGAGCAGTTCTTC,CAIRGLAGGFEQFF,TRBJ2-1,TRBD2,NA,TRBV10-3
TGTGCCAGCAGTTCCTTAGCGGGGGGCTACGAGCAGTACTTC,CASSSLAGGYEQYF,TRBJ2-7,TRBD2,few,TRBV12-3/TRBV12-4
TGTGCCAACTCCGCGGACAGGGACTATGGCTACGCCTTC,CANSADRDYGYAF,TRBJ1-2,TRBD1,few,TRBV10-3
TGTGCCAGCACCACCCCAGGGTCGGAATCCTATAATTCACCCCTCCACTTT,CASTTPGSESYNSPLHF,TRBJ1-6,NA,NA,TRBV28
TGCAGTGCTAGACCCTTCGCGGGAGGATCCCCAGATACGCAGTATTTT,CSARPFAGGSPDTQYF,TRBJ2-3,TRBD2,NA,TRBV20-1
TGCAGTGCTAGAGATCGGGAGACAGGGATTTCACCCCTCCACTTT,CSARDRETGISPLHF,TRBJ1-6,TRBD1,NA,TRBV20-1
TGTGCCAGCAGTTACCAGAGGGCCGCGGTAGACTCTGGGGCCAACGTCCTGACTTTC,CASSYQRAAVDSGANVLTF,TRBJ2-6,NA,few,TRBV6-5
TGTGCCAGCACCCAGCGCTCTGGGGCCAACGTCCTGACTTTC,CASTQRSGANVLTF,TRBJ2-6,NA,few,TRBV6-5
TGCGTCAGCAGCCAGGACGCCCAGGTGGATGAGCAGTTCTTC,CVSSQDAQVDEQFF,TRBJ2-1,NA,few,TRBV4-3
TGTGCCAGCAGCTCAACCCAACTAGCGGGGGTACCTTCAGATACGCAGTATTTT,CASSSTQLAGVPSDTQYF,TRBJ2-3,TRBD2,NA,TRBV7-6
TGTGCCAGCAGTTCCACAGGGGTAGCTTTCTTT,CASSSTGVAFF,TRBJ1-1,TRBD1,NA,TRBV6-6
TGTGCCACCAGTGACGTCACAGATACGCAGTATTTT,CATSDVTDTQYF,TRBJ2-3,NA,few,TRBV24-1
TGTGCCAGCAGCCAGATGCGGGGGGCCTTGAGCTCCTACAATCAGCAGTTCTTC,CASSQMRGALSSYNQQFF,TRBJ2-1,TRBD2,NA,TRBV14
TGCAGCGTTGGGTTGTTGGAGGACGATCATGGCTACACCTTC,CSVGLLEDDHGYTF,TRBJ1-2,NA,NA,TRBV29-1
TGCAGCGCATCCCGGCACGACAATGAGCAGTTCTTC,CSASRHDNEQFF,TRBJ2-1,NA,NA,TRBV29-1
TGTGCCACCAGTGAAGTAGCCGGGGAGCTGTTTTTT,CATSEVAGELFF,TRBJ2-2,NA,few,TRBV24-1
TGCAGTGCTAGAATCCCTCCTTTCACAGATACGCAGTATTTT,CSARIPPFTDTQYF,TRBJ2-3,NA,NA,TRBV20-1
TGTGCCAGCAGCTTATTCGGACTAGCGGGAGTCAATGAGCAGTTCTTC,CASSLFGLAGVNEQFF,TRBJ2-1,TRBD2,NA,TRBV7-2
TGTGCCAGCAGTTTGTACGGAATTGGCTCCTACGAGCAGTACTTC,CASSLYGIGSYEQYF,TRBJ2-7,NA,NA,TRBV27
TGCAGTGCTGTAAGACATCGCTCCTACGAGCAGTACTTC,CSAVRHRSYEQYF,TRBJ2-7,NA,few,TRBV20-1
TGTGCCAGCAGCTTAGTCCAGCGGGAGGCCCCGTACTTC,CASSLVQREAPYF,TRBJ2-5,TRBD2,NA,TRBV7-2
TGTGCCGGTGGGCGGGGCTGGGAGACCCAGTACTTC,CAGGRGWETQYF,TRBJ2-5,NA,NA,TRBV11-2
TGTGCCACCAGCAGAGATTTGTATTACCGGAGAGAGAGGAACACTGAAGCTTTCTTT,CATSRDLYYRRERNTEAFF,TRBJ1-1,NA,NA,TRBV15
TGCGCCAGCAGCCCTACAGGGGGATTTGGCGGGGAGCTGTTTTTT,CASSPTGGFGGELFF,TRBJ2-2,TRBD1,many,TRBV4-3
TGTGCCAGCAGTATTAGCGGGGACCGTACAAATGAGCAGTTCTTC,CASSISGDRTNEQFF,TRBJ2-1,TRBD2,NA,TRBV12-3/TRBV12-4
TGTGCCAGCAGTCGTTACTACTGGGACTACCGAGAGACCCAGTACTTC,CASSRYYWDYRETQYF,TRBJ2-5,TRBD2,NA,TRBV6-1
TGTGCCAGCAGTGATCTTCGGCTTGGGCTGGCTTTCTTT,CASSDLRLGLAFF,TRBJ1-1,NA,few,TRBV25-1
TGTGCCAGCTCACCAAGTCGGGGTTCCCAGGGCGCAAAAGAGACCCAGTACTTC,CASSPSRGSQGAKETQYF,TRBJ2-5,NA,few,TRBV18